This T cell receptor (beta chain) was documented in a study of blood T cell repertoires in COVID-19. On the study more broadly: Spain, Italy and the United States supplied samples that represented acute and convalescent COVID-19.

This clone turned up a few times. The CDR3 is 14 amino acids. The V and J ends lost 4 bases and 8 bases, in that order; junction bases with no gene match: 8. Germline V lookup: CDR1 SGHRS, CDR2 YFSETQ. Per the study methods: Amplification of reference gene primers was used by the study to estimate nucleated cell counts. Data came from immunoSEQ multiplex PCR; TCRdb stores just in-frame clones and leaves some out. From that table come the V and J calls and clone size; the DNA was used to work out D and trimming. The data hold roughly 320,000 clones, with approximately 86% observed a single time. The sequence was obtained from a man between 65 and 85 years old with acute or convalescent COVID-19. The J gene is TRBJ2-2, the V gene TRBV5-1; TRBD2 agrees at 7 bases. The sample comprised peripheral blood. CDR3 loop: CASSERDPTGELFF. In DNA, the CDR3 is TGCGCCAGCAGCGAGCGGGACCCAACTGGGGAGCTGTTTTTT.